Listed here are 3 T cell receptor beta chains from one sample, sequenced in a study of blood T cell repertoires in COVID-19. Method: immunoSEQ multiplex PCR; TCRdb's copy keeps in-frame clones and lacks some. Of some 210,000 clones listed, roughly 94% are singletons. Sample: peripheral blood. The source is a man younger than 40 with acute or convalescent COVID-19.

This clone was seen only a few times. V and J are TRBV4-2 and TRBJ2-2; D gene uncertain. From germline, CDR1 is LGHNA and CDR2 YNFKEQ. Trimming removed 1 base at V and 0 bases at J, with 3 bases between. The CDR3 length is 14 residues. The CDR3 spells CASSQASNTGELFF. CDR3 nucleotides: TGTGCCAGCAGCCAAGCATCGAACACCGGGGAGCTGTTTTTT.

This sequence joins TRBV3-1 (or the pseudogene TRBV3-2) and TRBJ2-7; TRBD2 aligns across 9 bases. J was trimmed by 6 bases and V by 7 bases; bases with no gene match: 10. The CDR3 has 14 amino acids. Germline CDR1 LGHDT, CDR2 YNNKEL (reference sequence). This CDR3 reads CASKFGLASTEQYF. The CDR3 bases are TGTGCCAGCAAGTTCGGACTAGCGTCCACCGAGCAGTACTTC.

The rearrangement links TRBV28 to TRBJ2-1; perhaps TRBD2 as D (6 bases). The V and J ends lost 6 bases and 4 bases respectively, with 19 bases between them. There are 16 residues in the CDR3. The germline V gene encodes CDR1 MDHEN and CDR2 SYDVKM. The CDR3 nucleotides are TGTGCCAGCAGCCCTACCCGGAGGGGCTGGTACAATGAGCAGTTCTTC. Protein product: CASSPTRRGWYNEQFF.